Listed here is a single T cell receptor (beta chain). As yet, its antigen is unknown. Specified time point: blood at routine non-recurrence follow-up after resection. Whole RNA obtained from tumor, nontumor lung or frozen PBMC underwent sequencing without sorting. These data come from a study of spatial heterogeneity in lung cancer. Looking at the study overall: Alpha-chain detections were consistently fewer than beta-chain detections among the sequences. Study findings and constraints: Ubiquitous expanded tumor TCRs surfaced in blood more at resection than they did at follow-up.

The CDR3 runs 12 residues. Germline V lookup: CDR1 MNHNS, CDR2 SASEGT. V gave up 11 bases and J gave up 4 bases, with 15 bases separating them. In TCRdb, the 5' RACE reads were re-called with MiXCR into one record per CDR3 protein. The repertoire holds over 95,000 distinct CDR3 sequences, approximately 10% seen once, with 24% in the top ten. This sequence was found in a female donor with early-stage non-small cell lung cancer. The sample in question was PBMCs, obtained at follow-up. The gene calls are TRBV6-1 and TRBJ2-7; tentatively, D is TRBD2 (5 bases). CDR3 in amino acids: CAVLGTGYEQYF. The DNA for the CDR3 is TGTGCCGTCCTCGGAACGGGATACGAGCAGTACTTC.